A selection of T cell receptor beta chains follows, all from one sample in a study of blood T cell repertoires in COVID-19. Data came from immunoSEQ multiplex PCR; TCRdb stores just in-frame clones and leaves some out. The table has approximately 450,000 clones, about 89% seen once. The specimen was peripheral blood. The receptors originated from a woman aged 25 to 45 with acute or convalescent COVID-19. The CDR3 runs from the conserved cysteine through the conserved F or W. The D gene is left open where the match is weak. Expanded clones get a size class; other rows say once, few or many, or leave the size out.

V gene	clone size	J gene	D gene	CDR3 protein	CDR3 DNA
TRBV7-7	NA	TRBJ2-5	TRBD1	CASSPTGAFGETQYF	TGTGCCAGCAGTCCTACAGGGGCGTTCGGTGAGACCCAGTACTTC
TRBV5-1	NA	TRBJ2-7	NA	CASSLEGHYEQYF	TGCGCCAGCAGCTTGGAGGGGCATTACGAGCAGTACTTC
TRBV12-5	NA	TRBJ2-5	TRBD1	CASGLLGGRETQYF	TGTGCTAGTGGTTTGTTAGGGGGCAGGGAGACCCAGTACTTC
TRBV29-1	few	TRBJ2-5	NA	CSGFEGQETQYF	TGCAGCGGATTTGAGGGCCAAGAGACCCAGTACTTC
TRBV28	NA	TRBJ1-2	NA	CASRTSEGYGYTF	TGTGCCAGCAGGACCTCGGAGGGATATGGCTACACCTTC
TRBV4-1	NA	TRBJ1-5	TRBD1	CASSSRDSEQPQHF	TGCGCCAGCAGCTCGAGGGACAGCGAACAGCCCCAGCATTTT
TRBV3-1/TRBV3-2	few	TRBJ1-1	NA	CASSQEIGQLMNTEAFF	TGTGCCAGCAGCCAAGAAATTGGACAGCTGATGAACACTGAAGCTTTCTTT
TRBV2	few	TRBJ2-1	NA	CASSNNRNNEQFF	TGTGCCAGCAGTAACAACAGAAACAATGAGCAGTTCTTC
TRBV27	NA	TRBJ1-5	NA	CASSATSGQPQHF	TGTGCCAGCAGTGCTACCTCAGGTCAGCCCCAGCATTTT
TRBV19	NA	TRBJ2-7	TRBD1	CASRSGTGDYEQYF	TGTGCCAGTAGGTCGGGGACAGGCGATTACGAGCAGTACTTC
TRBV11-2	NA	TRBJ1-2	TRBD1	CASSPSWGQGDFNYGYTF	TGTGCCAGCAGCCCGTCCTGGGGACAGGGAGATTTTAACTATGGCTACACCTTC
TRBV7-9	NA	TRBJ2-5	NA	CASSLDRQQETQYF	TGTGCCAGCAGCTTAGATCGTCAGCAAGAGACCCAGTACTTC
TRBV20-1	NA	TRBJ2-7	NA	CSASGGTLYEQYF	TGCAGTGCTAGTGGCGGGACTTTATACGAGCAGTACTTC
TRBV27	NA	TRBJ1-4	TRBD1	CASRLGNRGGGGEKLFF	TGTGCCAGCAGACTAGGAAACAGGGGAGGAGGTGGGGAAAAACTGTTTTTT
TRBV13	NA	TRBJ2-7	NA	CASSFASNEQYF	TGTGCCAGCAGCTTCGCAAGCAACGAGCAGTACTTC
TRBV27	NA	TRBJ1-6	NA	CASASMGAGVSPLHF	TGTGCCAGCGCCTCGATGGGGGCGGGAGTTTCACCCCTCCACTTT
TRBV5-5	NA	TRBJ1-2	NA	CASSFRQGLGYTF	TGTGCCAGCAGCTTCCGGCAGGGCCTGGGCTACACCTTC
TRBV3-1/TRBV3-2	NA	TRBJ1-6	TRBD1	CASSPDRDSPLHF	TGTGCCAGCAGCCCGGACAGGGATTCACCCCTCCACTTT
TRBV5-1	NA	TRBJ2-7	TRBD2	CASSSSGTSLAYEQYF	TGCGCCAGCAGCTCCTCCGGGACTAGCTTGGCTTACGAGCAGTACTTC
TRBV20-1	NA	TRBJ1-5	NA	CSASLDSLGNQPQHF	TGCAGTGCCAGTCTCGACAGCCTCGGCAATCAGCCCCAGCATTTT
TRBV28	NA	TRBJ1-5	NA	CASSLRVLDQPQHF	TGTGCCAGCAGTCTCAGGGTTTTGGATCAGCCCCAGCATTTT
TRBV13	NA	TRBJ2-3	TRBD2	CASSAGTRTDTQYF	TGTGCCAGCAGCGCCGGGACTAGAACAGATACGCAGTATTTT
TRBV18	NA	TRBJ2-1	NA	CASSPGRRGSYNEQFF	TGTGCCAGCTCACCCGGCCGCAGGGGATCCTACAATGAGCAGTTCTTC
TRBV11-2	NA	TRBJ2-7	TRBD2	CASSTSGGAYEQYF	TGTGCCAGCAGCACAAGCGGGGGGGCCTACGAGCAGTACTTC